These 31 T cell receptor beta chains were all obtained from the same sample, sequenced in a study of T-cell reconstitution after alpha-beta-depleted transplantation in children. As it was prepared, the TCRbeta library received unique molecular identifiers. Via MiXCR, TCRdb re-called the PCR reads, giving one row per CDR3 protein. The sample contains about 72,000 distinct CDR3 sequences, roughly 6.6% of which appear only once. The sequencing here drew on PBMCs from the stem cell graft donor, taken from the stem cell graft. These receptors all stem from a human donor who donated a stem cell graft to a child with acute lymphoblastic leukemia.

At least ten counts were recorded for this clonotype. CDR3 protein: CASSVRTSGRTREQFF. In DNA, the CDR3 is TGTGCCAGCAGCGTAAGGACTAGCGGGAGAACCCGCGAGCAGTTCTTC. J is TRBJ2-1 and V is TRBV9; the match to TRBD2 covers 13 bases. Trimming cost V 1 base and J 10 bases; bases outside gene matches: 8. This CDR3 has 16 amino acids. The germline V gene encodes CDR1 SGDLS and CDR2 YYNGEE. Variable domain in full (rest from reference TRBV9 and TRBJ2-1): DSGVTQTPKHLITATGQRVTLRCSPRSGDLSVYWYQQSLDQGLQFLIQYYNGEERAKGNILERFSAQQFPDLHSELNLSSLELGDSALYFCASSVRTSGRTREQFFGPGTRLTVL.

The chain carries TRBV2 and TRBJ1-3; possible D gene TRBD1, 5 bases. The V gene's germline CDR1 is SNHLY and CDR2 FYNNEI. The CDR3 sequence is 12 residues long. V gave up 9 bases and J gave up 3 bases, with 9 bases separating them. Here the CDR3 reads CASGDYGNTIYF. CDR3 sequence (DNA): TGTGCCAGTGGGGACTATGGAAACACCATATATTTT.

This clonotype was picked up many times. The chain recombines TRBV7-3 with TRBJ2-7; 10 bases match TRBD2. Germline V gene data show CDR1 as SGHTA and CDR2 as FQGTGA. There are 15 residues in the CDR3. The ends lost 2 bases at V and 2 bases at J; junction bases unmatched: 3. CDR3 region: CASSLRAGGPYEQYF. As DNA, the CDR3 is TGTGCCAGCAGCTTACGAGCGGGAGGGCCCTACGAGCAGTACTTC.

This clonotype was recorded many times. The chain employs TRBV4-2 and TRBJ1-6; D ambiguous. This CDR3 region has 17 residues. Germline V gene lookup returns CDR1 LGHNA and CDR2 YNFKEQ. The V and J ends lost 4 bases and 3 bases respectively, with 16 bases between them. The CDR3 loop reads CASSLRSQDLYNSPLHF. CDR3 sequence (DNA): TGTGCCAGCAGCCTTCGAAGTCAGGACCTCTATAATTCACCCCTCCACTTT.

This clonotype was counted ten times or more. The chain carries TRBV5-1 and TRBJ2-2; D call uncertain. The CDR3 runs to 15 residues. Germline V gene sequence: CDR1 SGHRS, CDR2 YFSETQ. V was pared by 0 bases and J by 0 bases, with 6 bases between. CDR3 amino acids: CASSLGSANTGELFF. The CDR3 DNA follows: TGCGCCAGCAGCTTGGGGTCGGCGAACACCGGGGAGCTGTTTTTT. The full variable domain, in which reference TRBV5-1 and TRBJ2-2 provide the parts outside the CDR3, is KAGVTQTPRYLIKTRGQQVTLSCSPISGHRSVSWYQQTPGQGLQFLFEYFSETQRNKGNFPGRFSGRQFSNSRSEMNVSTLELGDSALYLCASSLGSANTGELFFGEGSRLTVL.

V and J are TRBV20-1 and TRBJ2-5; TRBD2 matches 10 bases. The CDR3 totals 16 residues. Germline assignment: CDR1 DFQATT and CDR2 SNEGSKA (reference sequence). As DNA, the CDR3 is TGCTGCGCTAGAGATGGCCTAGCGGGAGAGGTAGAGACCCAGTACTTC. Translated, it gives CCARDGLAGEVETQYF.

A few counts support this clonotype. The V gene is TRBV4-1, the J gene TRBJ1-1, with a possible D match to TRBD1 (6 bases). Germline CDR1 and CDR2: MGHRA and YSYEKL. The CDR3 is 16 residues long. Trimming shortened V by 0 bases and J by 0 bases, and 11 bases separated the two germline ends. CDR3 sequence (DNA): TGCGCCAGCAGCCAAGATGGCGGGGGCGTGAACACTGAAGCTTTCTTT. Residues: CASSQDGGGVNTEAFF.

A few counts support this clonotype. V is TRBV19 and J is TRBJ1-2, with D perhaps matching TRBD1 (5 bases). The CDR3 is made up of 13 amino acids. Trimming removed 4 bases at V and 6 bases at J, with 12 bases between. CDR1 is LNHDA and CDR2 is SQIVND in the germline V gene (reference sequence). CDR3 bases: TGTGCCAGTAGTACAGGGAAAGGGAATGGCTACACCTTC. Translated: CASSTGKGNGYTF.

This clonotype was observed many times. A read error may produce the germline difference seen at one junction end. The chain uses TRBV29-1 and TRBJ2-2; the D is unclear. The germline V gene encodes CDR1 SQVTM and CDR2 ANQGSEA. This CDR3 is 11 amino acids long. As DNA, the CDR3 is TGCAGCGTCGAAGGACCCGGGGAGCTGTTTTTT. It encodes CSVEGPGELFF.

In nucleotides, the CDR3 is TGTGCCAGCAGCCGTAGCGGGAGCCGTAGGGGGCAGTTCTTC. It specifies CASSRSGSRRGQFF. The genes are TRBV11-1 and TRBJ2-1; 9 bases map to TRBD2. V lost 5 bases and J lost 12; bases outside the gene matches: 11. The CDR3 is 14 amino acids. Germline V CDR1 and CDR2: SGHAT, FQDESV (reference sequence).

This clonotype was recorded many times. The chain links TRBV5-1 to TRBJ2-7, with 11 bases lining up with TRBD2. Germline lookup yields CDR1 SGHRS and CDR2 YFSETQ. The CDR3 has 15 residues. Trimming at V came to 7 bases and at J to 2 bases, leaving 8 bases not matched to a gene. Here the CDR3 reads CASARTSGLPYEQYF. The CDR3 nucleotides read TGCGCCAGCGCAAGGACTAGCGGGCTCCCCTACGAGCAGTACTTC. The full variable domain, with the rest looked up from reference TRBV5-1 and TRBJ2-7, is KAGVTQTPRYLIKTRGQQVTLSCSPISGHRSVSWYQQTPGQGLQFLFEYFSETQRNKGNFPGRFSGRQFSNSRSEMNVSTLELGDSALYLCASARTSGLPYEQYFGPGTRLTVT.

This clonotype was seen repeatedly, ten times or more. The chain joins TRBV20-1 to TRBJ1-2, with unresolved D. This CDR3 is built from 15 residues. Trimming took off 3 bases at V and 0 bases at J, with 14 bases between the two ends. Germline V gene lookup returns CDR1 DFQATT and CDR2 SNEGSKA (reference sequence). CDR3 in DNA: TGCAGTGCTAGGACGGACGGACGATCTAACTATGGCTACACCTTC. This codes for CSARTDGRSNYGYTF.

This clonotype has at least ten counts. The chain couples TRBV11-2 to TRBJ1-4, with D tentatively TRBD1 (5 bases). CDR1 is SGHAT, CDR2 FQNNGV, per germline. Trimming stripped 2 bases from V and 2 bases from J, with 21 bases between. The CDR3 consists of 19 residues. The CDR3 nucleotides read TGTGCCAGCAGCTTAATCCCAAAAGGCGGACGGGGGACTAATGAAAAACTGTTTTTT. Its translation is CASSLIPKGGRGTNEKLFF.

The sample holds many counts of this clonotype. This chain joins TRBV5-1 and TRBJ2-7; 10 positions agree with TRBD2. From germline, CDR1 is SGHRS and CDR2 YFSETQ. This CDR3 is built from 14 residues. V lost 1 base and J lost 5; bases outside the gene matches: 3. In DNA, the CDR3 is TGCGCCAGCAGCTTGACTAGCGGGGTTAACGAGCAGTACTTC. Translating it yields CASSLTSGVNEQYF.

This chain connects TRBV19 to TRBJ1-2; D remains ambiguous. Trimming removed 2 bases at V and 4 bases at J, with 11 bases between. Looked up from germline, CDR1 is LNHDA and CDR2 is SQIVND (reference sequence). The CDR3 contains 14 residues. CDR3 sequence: CASSIPGAPYGYTF. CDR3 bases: TGTGCCAGTAGTATACCCGGTGCCCCCTATGGCTACACCTTC.

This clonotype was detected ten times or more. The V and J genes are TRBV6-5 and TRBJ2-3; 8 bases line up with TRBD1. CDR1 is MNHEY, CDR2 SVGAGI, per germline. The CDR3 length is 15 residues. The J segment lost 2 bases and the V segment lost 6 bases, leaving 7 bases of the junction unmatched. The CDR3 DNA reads TGTGCCAGCAGGCGTTTACAGGGGGACACAGATACGCAGTATTTT. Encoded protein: CASRRLQGDTDTQYF.

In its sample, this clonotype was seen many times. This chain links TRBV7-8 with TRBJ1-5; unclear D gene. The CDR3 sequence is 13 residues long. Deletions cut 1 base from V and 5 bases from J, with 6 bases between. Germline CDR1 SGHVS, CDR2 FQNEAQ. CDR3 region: CASSLGIYQPQHF. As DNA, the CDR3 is TGTGCCAGCAGCTTAGGCATCTATCAGCCCCAGCATTTT. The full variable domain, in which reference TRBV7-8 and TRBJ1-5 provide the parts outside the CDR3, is GAGVSQSPRYKVAKRGQDVALRCDPISGHVSLFWYQQALGQGPEFLTYFQNEAQLDKSGLPSDRFFAERPEGSVSTLKIQRTQQEDSAVYLCASSLGIYQPQHFGDGTRLSIL.

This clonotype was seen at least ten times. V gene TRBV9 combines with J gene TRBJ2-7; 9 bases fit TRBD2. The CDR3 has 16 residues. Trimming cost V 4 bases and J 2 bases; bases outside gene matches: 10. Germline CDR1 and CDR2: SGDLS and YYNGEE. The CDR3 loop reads CASSPTLAGIAYEQYF. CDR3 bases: TGTGCCAGCAGCCCGACCCTAGCGGGGATCGCCTACGAGCAGTACTTC.

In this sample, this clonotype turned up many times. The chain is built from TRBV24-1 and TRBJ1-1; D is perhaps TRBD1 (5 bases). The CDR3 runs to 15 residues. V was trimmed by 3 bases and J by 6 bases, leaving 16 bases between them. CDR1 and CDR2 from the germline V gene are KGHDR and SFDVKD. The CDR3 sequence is CATSDGDPRGSEAFF. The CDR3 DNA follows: TGTGCCACCAGTGATGGAGACCCGCGGGGCTCTGAAGCTTTCTTT.

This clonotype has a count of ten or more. The CDR3 here is CSTGQGYNEQFF. DNA for the CDR3: TGCAGTACGGGACAGGGCTACAATGAGCAGTTCTTC. The V gene is TRBV20-1, the J gene TRBJ2-1, with 9 nucleotides matching TRBD1. The V gene end was trimmed by 8 bases and the J gene end by 3 bases; junction bases not matched to a gene: 2. Germline V CDR1 and CDR2: DFQATT, SNEGSKA (reference sequence). The CDR3 is 12 residues long.

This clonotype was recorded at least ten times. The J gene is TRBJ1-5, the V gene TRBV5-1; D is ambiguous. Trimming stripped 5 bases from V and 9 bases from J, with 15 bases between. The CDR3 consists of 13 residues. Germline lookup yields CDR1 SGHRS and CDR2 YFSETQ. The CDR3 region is CASRGWESGPQHF. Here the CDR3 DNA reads TGCGCCAGCAGGGGGTGGGAATCAGGGCCCCAGCATTTT.

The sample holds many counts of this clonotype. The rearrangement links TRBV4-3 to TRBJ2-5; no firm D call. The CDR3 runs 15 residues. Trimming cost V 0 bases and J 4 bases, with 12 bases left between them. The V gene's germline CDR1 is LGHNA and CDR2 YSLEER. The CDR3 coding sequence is TGCGCCAGCAGCCAAGATTGGTCGGCACGAGAGACCCAGTACTTC. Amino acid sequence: CASSQDWSARETQYF.

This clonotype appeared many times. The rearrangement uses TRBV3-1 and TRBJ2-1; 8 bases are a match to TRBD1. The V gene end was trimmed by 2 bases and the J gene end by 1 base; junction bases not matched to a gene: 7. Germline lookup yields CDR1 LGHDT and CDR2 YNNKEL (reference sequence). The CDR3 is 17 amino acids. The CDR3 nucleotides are TGTGCCAGCAGCCAACTGACAACAGGGGGGTCCTACAATGAGCAGTTCTTC. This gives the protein CASSQLTTGGSYNEQFF.

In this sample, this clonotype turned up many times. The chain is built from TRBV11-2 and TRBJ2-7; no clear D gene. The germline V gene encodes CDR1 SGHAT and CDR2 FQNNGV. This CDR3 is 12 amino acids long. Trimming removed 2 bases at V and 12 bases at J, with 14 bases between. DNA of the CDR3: TGTGCCAGCAGCTTACGGTCCACTCCGCCGTACTTC. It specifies CASSLRSTPPYF. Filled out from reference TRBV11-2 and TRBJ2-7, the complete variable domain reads EAGVAQSPRYKIIEKRQSVAFWCNPISGHATLYWYQQILGQGPKLLIQFQNNGVVDDSQLPKDRFSAERLKGVDSTLKIQPAKLEDSAVYLCASSLRSTPPYFGPGTRLTVT.

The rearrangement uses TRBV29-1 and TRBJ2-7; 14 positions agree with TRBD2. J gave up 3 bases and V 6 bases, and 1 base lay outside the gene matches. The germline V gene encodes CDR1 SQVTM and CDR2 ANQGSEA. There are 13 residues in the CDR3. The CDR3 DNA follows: TGCAGCGTCGGGACTAGCGGGAGCTACGAGCAGTACTTC. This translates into CSVGTSGSYEQYF.

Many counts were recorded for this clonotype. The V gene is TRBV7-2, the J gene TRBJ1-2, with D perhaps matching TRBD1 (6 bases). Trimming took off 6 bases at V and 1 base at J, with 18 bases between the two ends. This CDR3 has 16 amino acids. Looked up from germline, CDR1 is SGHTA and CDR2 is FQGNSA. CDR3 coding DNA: TGTGCCAGCAGTTGGGACGGGGGGCGGGATAACTATGGCTACACCTTC. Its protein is CASSWDGGRDNYGYTF.

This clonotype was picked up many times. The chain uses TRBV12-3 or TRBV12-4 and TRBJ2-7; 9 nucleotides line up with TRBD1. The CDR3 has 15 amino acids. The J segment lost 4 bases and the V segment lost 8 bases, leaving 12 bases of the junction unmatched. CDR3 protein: CASRLVQGAKYEQYF. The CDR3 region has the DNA TGTGCCAGCCGACTGGTACAGGGGGCTAAATACGAGCAGTACTTC.

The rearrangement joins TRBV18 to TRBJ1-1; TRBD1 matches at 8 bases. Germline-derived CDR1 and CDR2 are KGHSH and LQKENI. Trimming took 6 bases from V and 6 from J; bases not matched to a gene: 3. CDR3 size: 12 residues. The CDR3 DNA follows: TGTGCCAGCTCGCAGACAGGGGCTGAAGCTTTCTTT. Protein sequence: CASSQTGAEAFF.

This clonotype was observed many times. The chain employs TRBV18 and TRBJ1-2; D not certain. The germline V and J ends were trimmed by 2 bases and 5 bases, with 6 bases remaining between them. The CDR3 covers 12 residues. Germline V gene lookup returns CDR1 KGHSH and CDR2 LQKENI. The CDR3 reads CASSPGGYGYTF. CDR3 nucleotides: TGTGCCAGCTCACCAGGAGGTTATGGCTACACCTTC.

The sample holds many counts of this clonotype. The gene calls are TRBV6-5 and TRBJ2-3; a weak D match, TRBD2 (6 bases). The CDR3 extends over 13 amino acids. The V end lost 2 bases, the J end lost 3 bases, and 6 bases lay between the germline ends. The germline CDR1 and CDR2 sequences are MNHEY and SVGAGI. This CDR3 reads CASSYGRTDTQYF. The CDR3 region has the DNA TGTGCCAGCAGTTACGGGAGGACAGATACGCAGTATTTT.

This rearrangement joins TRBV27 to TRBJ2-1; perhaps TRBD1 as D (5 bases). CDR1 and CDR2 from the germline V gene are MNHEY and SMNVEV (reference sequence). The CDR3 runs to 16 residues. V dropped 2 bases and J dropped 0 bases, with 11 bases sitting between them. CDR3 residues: CASSLVTAFSYNEQFF. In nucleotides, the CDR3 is TGTGCCAGCAGTTTAGTGACAGCATTCTCCTACAATGAGCAGTTCTTC.